This T cell receptor (beta chain) was sequenced in a study of beta chain features in type 1 diabetes (dated 2018 in TCRdb). At the level of the whole study: Mean age, gender distribution, total cell number and subset yield did not differ between patients and healthy donors. A total of 90 million to 130 million sorted cells were examined across all samples, and a strong correlation was observed between cell number per subset and RNA yield. In the study, TCRB repertoires of sorted circulating CD4+ T cell subsets from recently diagnosed type 1 diabetes patients were compared with those of matched healthy donors. Naive and central memory subsets were obtained from all 30 or so donors, but regulatory and stem cell-like memory subsets were isolated from only 8 patients and about 8 healthy donors. Beyond this particular receptor, the publication reports: Naive, central memory and regulatory TCRB repertoires appeared more similar among patients than among healthy donors. PCR might favor shorter templates, but patient and control samples were amplified and corrected together, so any skew would affect both groups equally. Fewer insertions and more nucleotide deletions at VDJ recombination sites were observed in patients with type 1 diabetes, implying thymic rearrangement abnormalities. Because cDNA rather than genomic DNA was sequenced, highly expressing activated cells could have been over-represented, although no difference in activation and CD3 levels was found between groups. HLA sub-analyses involved small numbers of individuals, so any influence of HLA type on TCRB rearrangement remained unresolved. In all four CD4+ subsets, TCRB CDR3 length was moderately but significantly shorter in type 1 diabetes patients.

A single peripheral blood draw of around 120 mL on average was collected from each donor into heparinised tubes. A BD FACSAria II and a panel including CD45RO, CCR7, CD25, CD127, CD95 and CD27 were used to sort naive, central memory, regulatory and stem cell-like memory CD4+ T cells. Purity was above 95% for every sorted population. Right away, PBMCs were isolated by Lymphoprep density gradient centrifugation and were stained directly, with no culture step. So that batch effects would be minimized, each experiment stained and sorted samples in pairs, pairing one healthy donor with one patient. The CDR3 spans 13 residues, from the cysteine through the phenylalanine. Of the read, only the CDR3 DNA is kept; its 39 bases are in frame from base 1. CDR1 and CDR2 are read off the germline V gene (reference sequence) as SEHNR and FQNEAQ. Trimming at the junction amounts to 2 bases on V and 5 bases on J, and the germline ends lie 6 bases apart.

With regard to this clone: The antigen this receptor binds is unknown. Base qualities are missing; no much larger clone stands one base away.

The High Capacity cDNA Reverse Transcription Kit was used to reverse transcribe all of the isolated RNA, meaning that expressed TCRB transcripts were what got sequenced. Naive, central memory and regulatory T cell samples underwent deep immunoSEQ sequencing, averaging approximately 3.3 million total reads per sample. Sorted cells were lysed in RLT buffer, and RNA was extracted using DNase-treated RNeasy Micro or Mini kits according to cell number. Each cell subset was processed on its own to prevent cross-contamination, while patient and healthy donor samples were processed together. Using the immunoSEQ multiplex PCR, TCRB sequences were amplified from cDNA into 87-bp fragments spanning the CDR3 region. The amplicons were sequenced using the Illumina HiSeq platform. The paper's processing steps were these. PCR bias was corrected computationally using synthetic template baselines, and reads within Hamming distance 2 were collapsed, with unmergeable singletons discarded. By aligning reads against IMGT, V, D and J genes, CDR3 length, and insertions or deletions at six rearrangement sites were assigned. Within each subset, clonotype counts were normalized to the number of sorted cells before true diversity and Gini coefficients were calculated with the tcR R package. The overlap coefficient, calculated on TCRB nucleotide sequences, was used to measure repertoire sharing. As a proxy for the pre-selection repertoire, out-of-frame TCRB sequences from naive cells were analyzed. TCRdb mirrors the immuneACCESS table, restricted to in-frame sequences. Some clones are absent from its copies; in checked studies, under half trace to an unresolved V gene, and the reason for the others is unknown. V, J and clone size are taken as reported in that table, and D and trimming were inferred from the DNA itself. This sample gives under 350,000 clones in total; approximately 25% of them show up just once. Together, the top ten hold roughly 0.011% of the sample.

The sample taken for sequencing was naive CD4+ T cells from blood. The cell subset or site label of this sample denotes: true naive CD4+ T cells. This TCR derives from a woman aged 25 to 39 with type 1 diabetes. The rearrangement joined TRBV7-9 to TRBJ2-2, with the D gene uncertain. The nucleotides read TGTGCCAGCAGCTTAACTGAAACCGGGGAGCTGTTTTTT. It is translated as CASSLTETGELFF.